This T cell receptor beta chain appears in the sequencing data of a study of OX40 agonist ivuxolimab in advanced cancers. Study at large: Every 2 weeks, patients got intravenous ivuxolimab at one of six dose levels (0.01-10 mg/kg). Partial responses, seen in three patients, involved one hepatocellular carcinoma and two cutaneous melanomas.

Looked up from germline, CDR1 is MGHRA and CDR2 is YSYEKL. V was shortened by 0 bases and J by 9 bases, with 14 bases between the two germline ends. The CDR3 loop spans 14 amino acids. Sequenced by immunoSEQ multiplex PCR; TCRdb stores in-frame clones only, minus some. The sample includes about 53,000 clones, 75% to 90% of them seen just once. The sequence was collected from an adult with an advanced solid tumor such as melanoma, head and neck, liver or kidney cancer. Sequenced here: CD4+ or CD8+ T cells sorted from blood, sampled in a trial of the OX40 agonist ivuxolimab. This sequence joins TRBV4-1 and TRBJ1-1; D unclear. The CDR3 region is CASSQDRGPWKAFF. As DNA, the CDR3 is TGCGCCAGCAGCCAAGATCGAGGGCCTTGGAAAGCTTTCTTT.